The 25 T cell receptor beta chains below all came from one sample that was sequenced in a study of graft-versus-host responses after intestinal transplantation. Only in-frame clones appear in the TCRdb table, and some are missing; sequencing was by immunoSEQ multiplex PCR. In the table there are tens of thousands of clones, almost 90% of which are singletons. Their antigens are not known. This specimen was unstimulated CD4+ T cells sorted from spleen or lymph node cells, taken before intestinal transplant. The receptors come from a human donor who received an intestinal transplant.

This chain connects TRBV7-9 to TRBJ1-3; D is unclear. CDR1 is SEHNR and CDR2 is FQNEAQ in the germline V gene (reference sequence). CDR3 size: 13 residues. V was cut by 5 bases and J by 1 base, with 6 bases left in between. The CDR3 DNA is TGTGCCAGCAGCCCGGGGTCTGGAAACACCATATATTTT. It specifies CASSPGSGNTIYF. Full variable domain (remainder filled in from reference TRBV7-9 and TRBJ1-3): DTGVSQNPRHKITKRGQNVTFRCDPISEHNRLYWYRQTLGQGPEFLTYFQNEAQLEKSRLLSDRFSAERPKGSFSTLEIQRTEQGDSAMYLCASSPGSGNTIYFGEGSWLTVV.

The genes are TRBV2 and TRBJ1-1; 7 bases line up with TRBD1. The J segment lost 1 base and the V segment lost 9 bases, leaving 8 bases of the junction unmatched. Germline V gene lookup returns CDR1 SNHLY and CDR2 FYNNEI. This CDR3 has 14 amino acids. In DNA form, the CDR3 reads TGTGCCAGGGACGCGGGACAGCAGAACACTGAAGCTTTCTTT. Amino acid sequence: CARDAGQQNTEAFF.

This clone was seen a single time. DNA of the CDR3: TGTGCCAGCAGCCACGTGGAGACCCAGTACTTC. Translation: CASSHVETQYF. V is TRBV14 and J is TRBJ2-5; no definite D call. Trimming took 3 bases from V and 5 from J, leaving 4 bases between them. CDR1 and CDR2 from the germline V gene are SGHDN and FVKESK. This CDR3 spans 11 amino acids.

The chain is built from TRBV11-2 and TRBJ2-5, with 8 bases identical to TRBD1. V lost 5 bases to trimming and J lost 4 bases; unmatched junction nucleotides: 9. Germline loops: CDR1 SGHAT, CDR2 FQNNGV. The CDR3 runs to 15 residues. CDR3 protein: CASSPRTGWGETQYF. The CDR3 nucleotides are TGTGCCAGCAGCCCCCGGACAGGGTGGGGAGAGACCCAGTACTTC. The entire variable domain, with the rest obtained from reference TRBV11-2 and TRBJ2-5, is as follows: EAGVAQSPRYKIIEKRQSVAFWCNPISGHATLYWYQQILGQGPKLLIQFQNNGVVDDSQLPKDRFSAERLKGVDSTLKIQPAKLEDSAVYLCASSPRTGWGETQYFGPGTRLLVL.

J is TRBJ2-7 and V is TRBV6-1, with D possibly matching TRBD1 (6 bases). Trimming removed 5 bases from V and 5 bases from J, with 10 bases in between. Germline loops: CDR1 MNHNS, CDR2 SASEGT. The length of the CDR3 is 12 residues. CDR3 residues: CASSLQGHEQYF. The CDR3 DNA reads TGTGCCAGCAGTCTACAGGGCCACGAGCAGTACTTC.

J is TRBJ1-4 and V is TRBV5-1; weak D call: TRBD1 (5 bases). V lost 4 bases and J lost 0, with 10 bases in between. The V gene's germline CDR1 is SGHRS and CDR2 YFSETQ. The CDR3 is 15 residues long. The CDR3 bases are TGCGCCAGCAGCATCGGGGGAGCAACTAATGAAAAACTGTTTTTT. Its protein product is CASSIGGATNEKLFF.

The CDR3 sequence is CAGKTGNGYTF. The CDR3 DNA reads TGTGCCGGCAAGACAGGGAATGGCTACACCTTC. The rearrangement uses TRBV10-3 and TRBJ1-2, with 7 bases aligning to TRBD1. This CDR3 is built from 11 residues. Germline lookup yields CDR1 ENHRY and CDR2 SYGVKD. Trimming removed 11 bases from V and 6 bases from J; junction bases left unmatched: 6.

V gene TRBV5-1 combines with J gene TRBJ2-2; D is possibly TRBD1 (6 bases). Trimming left V 1 base short and J 3 bases short, with 19 bases between. The length of the CDR3 is 18 residues. From germline, CDR1 is SGHRS and CDR2 YFSETQ. This CDR3 is CASSLRPRGGGDTGELFF. The CDR3 DNA reads as TGCGCCAGCAGCTTGCGCCCTCGTGGGGGCGGTGACACCGGGGAGCTGTTTTTT.

The chain uses TRBV5-1 and TRBJ2-2; D gene uncertain. The germline CDR1 and CDR2 sequences are SGHRS and YFSETQ. The CDR3 loop spans 11 amino acids. The V gene lost 7 bases and the J gene lost 6 bases, with 7 bases spanning the gap. The CDR3 sequence: CASRPAGELFF. CDR3 nucleotide sequence: TGCGCCAGCCGCCCAGCCGGGGAGCTGTTTTTT.

This chain connects TRBV7-2 to TRBJ2-4; no definite D call. Trimming stripped 5 bases from V and 0 bases from J, with 14 bases between. Germline CDR1 reads SGHTA; CDR2 reads FQGNSA. This CDR3 is built from 16 residues. This chain's CDR3 is CASSPLPLLAKNIQYF. CDR3 sequence (DNA): TGTGCCAGCAGCCCCCTCCCCCTCCTAGCCAAAAACATTCAGTACTTC.

This rearrangement joins TRBV6-5 to TRBJ2-1; D remains ambiguous. From germline, CDR1 is MNHEY and CDR2 SVGAGI. Between the trimmed V and J ends, which lost 10 bases and 0 bases, there was a span of 13 bases. This CDR3 contains 14 residues. The CDR3 region is CATSLLSSYNEQFF. DNA of the CDR3: TGTGCCACCTCCCTGCTTAGCTCCTACAATGAGCAGTTCTTC.

The chain combines TRBV25-1 with TRBJ2-5, with D maybe TRBD2 (5 bases). Per germline, CDR1 MGHDK and CDR2 SYGVNS. The CDR3 runs to 15 residues. V was cut by 4 bases and J by 9 bases, with 21 bases left in between. The DNA for the CDR3 is TGTGCCAGCAGTGCCTCGGGTGTCTGGCGGAGGCCCCAGTACTTC. Amino acid sequence: CASSASGVWRRPQYF.

This sequence joins TRBV23-1 and TRBJ2-7; D perhaps matches TRBD1 (8 bases). TRBV23-1 is an ORF, and what it does is uncertain. V lost 2 bases to trimming and J lost 3 bases, with 14 bases between them. The CDR3 is made up of 15 amino acids. The CDR3 loop reads CASSQPGGQDYEQYF. DNA of the CDR3: TGCGCCAGCAGTCAACCGGGGGGACAGGACTACGAGCAGTACTTC.

DNA of the CDR3: TGTGCCAGCAGCCCGGGTGGGGCACGGAACTATGGCTACACCTTC. It is translated as CASSPGGARNYGYTF. The chain links TRBV7-3 to TRBJ1-2, with TRBD1 as a possible D gene (5 bases). The germline V gene encodes CDR1 SGHTA and CDR2 FQGTGA. Trimming cost V 5 bases and J 2 bases, with 15 bases left between them. The CDR3 sequence is 15 residues long.

The CDR3 region has the DNA TGCGCCAGCAGTTTGTTACAGGGGGCCTACGAGCAGTACTTC. Translated: CASSLLQGAYEQYF. The chain employs TRBV5-1 and TRBJ2-7, with 8 positions matching TRBD1. The CDR3 sequence is 14 residues long. The germline V gene has CDR1 SGHRS and CDR2 YFSETQ. Trimming took 5 bases from V and 2 from J; bases not matched to a gene: 6.

This clone appeared a single time. The chain carries TRBV9 and TRBJ1-2; D may be TRBD1 (6 bases). Trimming left V 1 base short and J 2 bases short, with 9 bases between. Germline CDR1 SGDLS, CDR2 YYNGEE. The CDR3 is 14 residues long. CDR3 in DNA: TGTGCCAGCAGCGTACTGGGGGCGAACTATGGCTACACCTTC. Its protein product is CASSVLGANYGYTF. Full variable domain (rest looked up from reference TRBV9 and TRBJ1-2): DSGVTQTPKHLITATGQRVTLRCSPRSGDLSVYWYQQSLDQGLQFLIQYYNGEERAKGNILERFSAQQFPDLHSELNLSSLELGDSALYFCASSVLGANYGYTFGSGTRLTVV.

This sequence joins TRBV11-3 and TRBJ2-1, with TRBD2 matching over 7 bases. V gave up 5 bases and J gave up 8 bases; unmatched junction bases: 6. CDR1 and CDR2 (germline): SGHNT, YENEEA. The CDR3 contains 13 residues. The CDR3 spells CASSRGGFHEQFF. Written as DNA, the CDR3 is TGTGCCAGCAGCAGGGGAGGGTTCCATGAGCAGTTCTTC. The complete variable domain, with remaining parts taken from reference TRBV11-3 and TRBJ2-1, reads EAGVVQSPRYKIIEKKQPVAFWCNPISGHNTLYWYLQNLGQGPELLIRYENEEAVDDSQLPKDRFSAERLKGVDSTLKIQPAELGDSAVYLCASSRGGFHEQFFGPGTRLTVL.

This clone was seen a few times. The chain uses TRBV29-1 and TRBJ2-5, with TRBD2 matching 7 bases. Germline-derived CDR1 and CDR2 are SQVTM and ANQGSEA. Germline trimming cut 4 bases from V and 3 bases from J; bases unmatched to any gene: 5. The CDR3 is 13 amino acids. The chain's CDR3 is CSVVVSGEETQYF. CDR3 sequence (DNA): TGCAGCGTTGTGGTCAGCGGGGAAGAGACCCAGTACTTC.

CDR3 region: CATQVSLDYEQYF. CDR3 nucleotides: TGTGCCACTCAGGTAAGCCTCGACTACGAGCAGTACTTC. The gene calls are TRBV10-3 and TRBJ2-7; the D is unclear. CDR1 ENHRY and CDR2 SYGVKD come from the germline V gene. V lost 10 bases to trimming and J lost 3 bases, with 16 bases between them. The CDR3 covers 13 residues.

This clone was seen more than once but under ten times. CDR3 loop: CASSPLRDRVNEQYF. CDR3 DNA: TGTGCCAGCAGTCCCCTCCGGGACAGGGTCAACGAGCAGTACTTC. This sequence joins TRBV27 and TRBJ2-7; 9 bases fit TRBD1. The germline gives CDR1 MNHEY, CDR2 SMNVEV (reference sequence). The trim removed 5 bases at V and 5 bases at J, leaving 10 bases unmatched. The CDR3 consists of 15 residues.

This rearrangement joins TRBV18 to TRBJ2-3; 7 bases map to TRBD2. The CDR3 loop spans 14 amino acids. CDR1 KGHSH and CDR2 LQKENI come from the germline V gene. V lost 2 bases, J lost 3 bases, and 2 bases stayed unmatched. The CDR3 is CASSPTRGTDTQYF. The CDR3 coding sequence is TGTGCCAGCTCACCAACGCGGGGGACAGATACGCAGTATTTT.

The gene calls are TRBV5-4 and TRBJ1-3; D gene uncertain. Germline-derived CDR1 and CDR2 are SGHNT and YYREEE (reference sequence). The CDR3 loop spans 14 amino acids. V shed 0 bases and J shed 4 bases, with 8 bases lying between them. CDR3 loop: CASSLGASGNTIYF. CDR3 sequence (DNA): TGTGCCAGCAGCTTGGGGGCATCCGGAAACACCATATATTTT.

This sequence joins TRBV6-4 and TRBJ1-4; no firm D call. V was cut by 1 base and J by 8 bases, with 17 bases left in between. This CDR3 is built from 16 residues. Germline V gene sequence: CDR1 MRHNA, CDR2 SNTAGT. The CDR3 DNA reads as TGTGCCAGCAGTGACTTGAGAGGTCCCCATAAGGAAAAACTGTTTTTT. Its protein product is CASSDLRGPHKEKLFF.

The chain combines TRBV5-4 with TRBJ2-7; a possible D gene is TRBD2 (5 bases). This CDR3 comprises 16 residues. Per the germline V gene, CDR1 is SGHNT and CDR2 is YYREEE (reference sequence). Trimming pared 1 base from V and 2 bases from J, leaving 16 bases between. The CDR3 nucleotides are TGTGCCAGCAGCTTGACCCGGCCACCAGCGGCCTACGAGCAGTACTTC. It yields the protein CASSLTRPPAAYEQYF.

The CDR3 reads CASSEEGPHEQYF. CDR3 DNA sequence: TGTGCCAGCAGTGAAGAGGGGCCCCACGAGCAGTACTTC. This sequence joins TRBV2 and TRBJ2-7, with D perhaps TRBD1 (5 bases). The V end was cut by 1 base, the J end by 5 bases, with 9 bases between. This CDR3 is built from 13 residues. Germline V CDR1 and CDR2: SNHLY, FYNNEI.